The clone carrying this T cell receptor (beta chain) showed up just a few times. Its specificity is not known. The record originates from a study of regulatory T cells in long-lasting Graves disease. Notes on the study in general: Fewer public clonotypes were shared by new patients (966) than by persistent patients (2,741).

The V end lost 6 bases, the J end lost 0 bases, and 15 bases lay between the germline ends. Germline V CDR1 and CDR2: DFQATT, SNEGSKA (reference sequence). This CDR3 comprises 14 residues. Assembly of TCR beta libraries relied on iRepertoire HTBI primers together with Arm-PCR of CDR3 regions. One entry per CDR3 protein results from TCRdb running MiXCR on the multiplex PCR reads. The sample has roughly 500,000 distinct CDR3 sequences; roughly 13% are singletons. Time point meaning: newly diagnosed GD, antithyroid drugs for less than 3 months. Following extraction of RNA from PBMCs, that RNA was used to make the TCR library. Enrollment of patients was through an endocrinology department in Xi'an, China. Another study also made use of these data, one on T cells in Graves' hyperthyroidism and ophthalmopathy. From that report: When the TCR CDR3 underwent first-round RT-PCR, the HTBI primer set was used. Within blood appeared most thyroid clonotypes that had expanded above 0.001.

This receptor was identified in a man aged 25-40 years with Graves disease. This specimen was peripheral blood mononuclear cells (PBMCs), taken at new diagnosis, from a patient treated with antithyroid drugs. The rearrangement joins TRBV20-1 to TRBJ2-7; D might be TRBD2 (5 bases). CDR3 protein: CSATPGENSYEQYF. The DNA for the CDR3 is TGCAGTGCCACCCCCGGGGAAAACTCCTACGAGCAGTACTTC.